These T cell receptor beta chains were read from a single sample in a study of CD8+ T cells in alopecia areata. Sequencing used immunoSEQ multiplex PCR; TCRdb keeps in-frame clones, though not all of them. The sample contains 45,000 to 60,000 clones, about 96% of which appear only once. Specimen: CD8+ T cells sorted from blood, collected at week 0. These receptors were taken from a human donor with alopecia areata. The CDR3 runs from the conserved cysteine through the conserved F or W. Each record gives: D gene, clone size, V gene, J gene, CDR3 protein, CDR3 DNA. D genes are given only for firm matches. Clone sizes are given selectively: once, few, many, or a class where the clone is expanded.

d_gene: .; abundance: .; v_gene: TRBV10-3; j_gene: TRBJ2-3; CDR3aa: CAIRAFGRAGTDTQYF; CDR3nt: TGTGCCATCAGAGCGTTCGGCAGGGCCGGCACAGATACGCAGTATTTT
d_gene: TRBD2; abundance: .; v_gene: TRBV7-9; j_gene: TRBJ2-3; CDR3aa: CASSGGERRTQYF; CDR3nt: TGTGCCAGCAGTGGGGGGGAACGTCGTACGCAGTATTTT
d_gene: .; abundance: .; v_gene: TRBV4-2; j_gene: TRBJ2-3; CDR3aa: CASSQDQGFRDWLTDTQYF; CDR3nt: TGTGCCAGCAGCCAAGATCAGGGTTTCCGGGACTGGTTAACAGATACGCAGTATTTT
d_gene: TRBD2; abundance: .; v_gene: TRBV13; j_gene: TRBJ2-1; CDR3aa: CASSSSSGGQFF; CDR3nt: TGTGCCAGCAGCTCCTCTAGCGGGGGGCAGTTCTTC
d_gene: .; abundance: .; v_gene: TRBV4-1; j_gene: TRBJ1-5; CDR3aa: CASSQEFGGSQPQHF; CDR3nt: TGCGCCAGCAGCCAAGAGTTTGGGGGGAGTCAGCCCCAGCATTTT
d_gene: .; abundance: .; v_gene: TRBV15; j_gene: TRBJ2-5; CDR3aa: CATSKMRAQETQYF; CDR3nt: TGTGCCACCTCGAAGATGAGGGCACAAGAGACCCAGTACTTC
d_gene: .; abundance: .; v_gene: TRBV9; j_gene: TRBJ1-3; CDR3aa: CASSVGAASGNTIYF; CDR3nt: TGTGCCAGCAGCGTAGGTGCAGCCTCTGGAAACACCATATATTTT
d_gene: .; abundance: .; v_gene: TRBV6-5; j_gene: TRBJ2-1; CDR3aa: CASSYSTSNEQFF; CDR3nt: TGTGCCAGCAGTTACTCCACCTCCAATGAGCAGTTCTTC
d_gene: TRBD1; abundance: .; v_gene: TRBV25-1; j_gene: TRBJ1-2; CDR3aa: CASSPGGGSYGYTF; CDR3nt: TGTGCCAGCAGCCCAGGGGGCGGTAGCTATGGCTACACCTTC
d_gene: TRBD1; abundance: .; v_gene: TRBV7-9; j_gene: TRBJ2-2; CDR3aa: CASPGTGGTGELFF; CDR3nt: TGTGCCAGCCCCGGGACAGGGGGCACCGGGGAGCTGTTTTTT
d_gene: .; abundance: .; v_gene: TRBV10-3; j_gene: TRBJ1-3; CDR3aa: CAINQGTGNTIYF; CDR3nt: TGTGCCATCAATCAAGGAACTGGAAACACCATATATTTT
d_gene: .; abundance: .; v_gene: TRBV27; j_gene: TRBJ2-1; CDR3aa: CASSLSSYNEQFF; CDR3nt: TGTGCCAGCAGTTTATCATCCTACAATGAGCAGTTCTTC
d_gene: .; abundance: .; v_gene: TRBV6-4; j_gene: TRBJ1-2; CDR3aa: CASSRDLSYGYTF; CDR3nt: TGTGCCAGCAGTAGGGACCTTTCATATGGCTACACCTTC
d_gene: .; abundance: .; v_gene: TRBV6-5; j_gene: TRBJ1-1; CDR3aa: CASSYSMAGREAFF; CDR3nt: TGTGCCAGCAGTTACTCGATGGCAGGACGTGAAGCTTTCTTT
d_gene: .; abundance: once; v_gene: TRBV5-1; j_gene: TRBJ2-5; CDR3aa: CASSLDRGETQYF; CDR3nt: TGCGCCAGCAGCTTGGATCGTGGAGAGACCCAGTACTTC
d_gene: .; abundance: .; v_gene: TRBV13; j_gene: TRBJ2-5; CDR3aa: CASSPRARKETQYF; CDR3nt: TGTGCCAGCAGCCCCCGGGCCAGGAAGGAGACCCAGTACTTC
d_gene: TRBD1; abundance: .; v_gene: TRBV6-1; j_gene: TRBJ1-1; CDR3aa: CASSGGTRDSEAFF; CDR3nt: TGTGCCAGCAGTGGAGGTACCAGGGACAGTGAAGCTTTCTTT
d_gene: .; abundance: .; v_gene: TRBV6-1; j_gene: TRBJ2-7; CDR3aa: CASSESAVNPYEQYF; CDR3nt: TGTGCCAGCAGTGAATCAGCGGTAAACCCCTACGAGCAGTACTTC
d_gene: .; abundance: .; v_gene: TRBV30; j_gene: TRBJ2-3; CDR3aa: CAWSGGSTDTQYF; CDR3nt: TGTGCCTGGAGTGGGGGATCCACAGATACGCAGTATTTT
d_gene: TRBD1; abundance: .; v_gene: TRBV5-1; j_gene: TRBJ2-1; CDR3aa: CASSLTGGHNEQFF; CDR3nt: TGCGCCAGCAGCCTGACAGGGGGACACAATGAGCAGTTCTTC
d_gene: .; abundance: .; v_gene: TRBV4-2; j_gene: TRBJ2-1; CDR3aa: CASSQEGGLWPNEQFF; CDR3nt: TGTGCCAGCAGCCAAGAAGGTGGGCTATGGCCTAATGAGCAGTTCTTC
d_gene: TRBD2; abundance: .; v_gene: TRBV7-9; j_gene: TRBJ2-1; CDR3aa: CASSDGGASEQFF; CDR3nt: TGTGCCAGCAGCGACGGGGGGGCGAGCGAGCAGTTCTTC
d_gene: .; abundance: .; v_gene: TRBV12-5; j_gene: TRBJ1-1; CDR3aa: CASGFFNRVGNTEAFF; CDR3nt: TGTGCTAGTGGTTTCTTCAACAGGGTCGGGAACACTGAAGCTTTCTTT
d_gene: .; abundance: .; v_gene: TRBV7-2; j_gene: TRBJ2-7; CDR3aa: CASSLLRDNSYEQYF; CDR3nt: TGTGCCAGCAGCTTACTCCGGGACAACTCCTACGAGCAGTACTTC
d_gene: .; abundance: once; v_gene: TRBV7-9; j_gene: TRBJ2-2; CDR3aa: CASSFSNTGELFF; CDR3nt: TGTGCCAGCAGCTTTTCCAACACCGGGGAGCTGTTTTTT
d_gene: TRBD1; abundance: .; v_gene: TRBV11-2; j_gene: TRBJ2-7; CDR3aa: CASSPPTGYYEQYF; CDR3nt: TGTGCCAGCAGCCCCCCGACAGGGTATTACGAGCAGTACTTC
d_gene: TRBD1; abundance: .; v_gene: TRBV6-5; j_gene: TRBJ2-7; CDR3aa: CASSSDRAFHSYEQYF; CDR3nt: TGTGCCAGCAGTTCCGACAGGGCCTTCCACTCCTACGAGCAGTACTTC
d_gene: .; abundance: .; v_gene: TRBV4-1; j_gene: TRBJ2-7; CDR3aa: CASSQGRGGSYEQYF; CDR3nt: TGCGCCAGCAGCCAAGGCAGGGGGGGTTCCTACGAGCAGTACTTC
d_gene: .; abundance: .; v_gene: TRBV5-5; j_gene: TRBJ2-5; CDR3aa: CASSLVVGETQYF; CDR3nt: TGTGCCAGCAGCTTGGTAGTGGGAGAGACCCAGTACTTC
d_gene: .; abundance: .; v_gene: TRBV27; j_gene: TRBJ1-5; CDR3aa: CASSLSGAGQPQHF; CDR3nt: TGTGCCAGCAGTTTATCAGGGGCAGGTCAGCCCCAGCATTTT
d_gene: .; abundance: .; v_gene: TRBV4-2; j_gene: TRBJ2-7; CDR3aa: CASSQGEAPSGEQYF; CDR3nt: TGTGCCAGCAGCCAAGGTGAGGCCCCCTCGGGCGAGCAGTACTTC
d_gene: .; abundance: .; v_gene: TRBV10-3; j_gene: TRBJ2-7; CDR3aa: CAISGGAGGEQYF; CDR3nt: TGTGCCATCAGTGGAGGGGCCGGGGGCGAGCAGTACTTC
d_gene: .; abundance: .; v_gene: TRBV4-2; j_gene: TRBJ2-1; CDR3aa: CASTTGPEQFF; CDR3nt: TGTGCCAGCACGACAGGACCCGAGCAGTTCTTC
d_gene: .; abundance: once; v_gene: TRBV5-4; j_gene: TRBJ2-3; CDR3aa: CASSPSTDTQYF; CDR3nt: TGTGCCAGCAGCCCTAGCACAGATACGCAGTATTTT
d_gene: TRBD1; abundance: once; v_gene: TRBV2; j_gene: TRBJ1-1; CDR3aa: CASSEATGGPNTEAFF; CDR3nt: TGTGCCAGCAGTGAAGCTACAGGGGGCCCGAACACTGAAGCTTTCTTT
d_gene: .; abundance: .; v_gene: TRBV5-4; j_gene: TRBJ1-2; CDR3aa: CASSLLGSLNYGYTF; CDR3nt: TGTGCCAGCAGCTTGTTGGGTTCCCTTAACTATGGCTACACCTTC